A selection of T cell receptor beta chains follows, all from one sample in a study of early T cells in non-severe SARS-CoV-2 infection. Each CDR3 protein is one row after TCRdb ran MiXCR on the 5' RACE reads. This table has 51,000 or so distinct CDR3 sequences, more than 9.5% appearing once. Sequencing input: whole blood. The receptors were sampled from an adult who was a healthcare worker with PCR-confirmed SARS-CoV-2 infection or an uninfected control (not recorded which). The CDR3 runs from the conserved cysteine through the conserved F or W. The D gene is left open where the match is weak. Clone size, where shown, is once, few, many, or a class for clones that have expanded.

v_gene	j_gene	abundance	d_gene	CDR3aa	CDR3nt
TRBV7-2	TRBJ1-1	few	.	CASSLRTAGLNTEAFF	TGTGCCAGCAGCCTTAGGACAGCAGGACTGAACACTGAAGCTTTCTTT
TRBV20-1	TRBJ2-1	many	TRBD2	CSAKRLAGGPGEQFF	TGCAGTGCCAAGAGGCTGGCGGGAGGGCCAGGTGAGCAGTTCTTC
TRBV6-2/TRBV6-3	TRBJ2-7	many	TRBD2	CASSHMGLAGSDEQYF	TGTGCCAGCAGTCATATGGGACTAGCGGGATCTGACGAGCAGTACTTC
TRBV20-1	TRBJ2-7	.	.	CSAPSGVNEQYF	TGCAGTGCTCCTTCTGGGGTGAACGAGCAGTACTTC
TRBV7-6	TRBJ2-6	few	.	CASSLEGAGANVLTF	TGTGCCAGCAGCTTAGAGGGTGCTGGGGCCAACGTCCTGACTTTC
TRBV20-1	TRBJ2-5	.	TRBD2	CSADSTGTSGQETQYF	TGCAGTGCAGACTCTACCGGGACTAGCGGCCAAGAGACCCAGTACTTC
TRBV18	TRBJ2-7	many	.	CASSPPLQGSYEQYF	TGTGCCAGCTCACCACCTCTACAGGGTTCCTACGAGCAGTACTTC
TRBV28	TRBJ1-5	.	TRBD1	CASSVGQTNQPQHF	TGTGCCAGCAGTGTGGGACAGACCAATCAGCCCCAGCATTTT
TRBV6-1	TRBJ2-1	few	TRBD2	CASSGRGGGSSTSYNEQFF	TGTGCCAGCAGTGGGCGTGGTGGCGGGAGTAGCACGTCCTACAATGAGCAGTTCTTC
TRBV20-1	TRBJ1-1	.	.	CSARTEGKGFTEAFF	TGCAGTGCTAGAACGGAAGGGAAAGGGTTCACTGAAGCTTTCTTT
TRBV18	TRBJ1-1	few	.	CASSPALGLLEAFF	TGTGCCAGCTCACCAGCTTTAGGCCTGTTGGAAGCTTTCTTT
TRBV2	TRBJ2-1	few	TRBD1	CASSTDRGVVEQFF	TGTGCCAGCAGTACTGACAGGGGGGTAGTTGAGCAGTTCTTC
TRBV12-3/TRBV12-4	TRBJ1-1	few	TRBD1	CASSPGQTNTEAFF	TGTGCCAGCAGTCCGGGACAGACTAACACTGAAGCTTTCTTT
TRBV11-2	TRBJ1-5	.	.	CASSRGINQPQHF	TGTGCCAGCAGCCGGGGGATCAATCAGCCCCAGCATTTT
TRBV6-2/TRBV6-3	TRBJ2-1	.	.	CASSYGRGLNYNEQFF	TGTGCCAGCAGTTACGGTAGGGGCCTCAACTACAATGAGCAGTTCTTC
TRBV18	TRBJ2-7	.	TRBD1	CASSPETGAYEQYF	TGTGCCAGCTCACCAGAGACAGGGGCCTACGAGCAGTACTTC
TRBV28	TRBJ1-2	.	.	CASSHDKVYGYTF	TGTGCCAGCAGTCACGACAAGGTTTATGGCTACACCTTC
TRBV10-3	TRBJ2-7	.	.	CANGGAYEQYF	TGTGCCAACGGGGGTGCCTACGAGCAGTACTTC
TRBV7-2	TRBJ1-5	many	.	CASSLGHPSQPQHF	TGTGCCAGCAGCTTAGGACACCCCAGTCAGCCCCAGCATTTT
TRBV11-2	TRBJ2-1	many	.	CASSFRPGGWNEQFF	TGTGCCAGCAGCTTCAGGCCCGGGGGCTGGAATGAGCAGTTCTTC
TRBV18	TRBJ1-5	.	.	CASSPGPSGQPQHF	TGTGCCAGCTCACCAGGACCATCGGGACAGCCCCAGCATTTT
TRBV12-5	TRBJ1-1	.	TRBD1	CASGPRTGQLNTEAFF	TGTGCTAGTGGACCCCGGACAGGACAGCTGAACACTGAAGCTTTCTTT
TRBV4-3	TRBJ2-2	medium-sized	TRBD2	CASSPETSGYTGELFF	TGCGCCAGCAGCCCCGAGACTAGCGGCTACACCGGGGAGCTGTTTTTT
TRBV7-2	TRBJ1-2	.	TRBD1	CASSSTGFGYGYTF	TGTGCCAGCAGCTCGACAGGGTTCGGCTATGGCTACACCTTC
TRBV6-2/TRBV6-3	TRBJ2-3	.	TRBD1	CASTPEGAGTDTQYF	TGTGCCAGCACCCCAGAGGGGGCGGGCACAGATACGCAGTATTTT
TRBV5-1	TRBJ2-3	many	.	CASSLEVGTDTQYF	TGCGCCAGCAGCTTGGAAGTGGGCACAGATACGCAGTATTTT
TRBV2	TRBJ2-3	many	.	CASSEGGRGTDTQYF	TGTGCCAGCAGTGAAGGCGGAAGGGGCACAGATACGCAGTATTTT
TRBV9	TRBJ2-1	many	.	CASSVGVVSYNEQFF	TGTGCCAGCAGCGTAGGCGTAGTGTCCTACAATGAGCAGTTCTTC
TRBV12-3/TRBV12-4	TRBJ1-2	.	.	CASSARGGAPGYTF	TGTGCCAGCAGTGCGCGGGGAGGGGCCCCTGGCTACACCTTC
TRBV21-1	TRBJ2-2	many	.	CASSPPPGQRELFF	TGTGCCAGCAGCCCTCCACCGGGACAAAGGGAGCTGTTTTTT
TRBV5-4	TRBJ2-1	.	TRBD2	CASSLVLAGATEQFF	TGTGCCAGCAGCTTGGTGCTAGCGGGAGCAACTGAGCAGTTCTTC
TRBV6-6	TRBJ2-3	.	.	CASRKDTSTDTQYF	TGTGCCAGCAGAAAGGACACTAGCACAGATACGCAGTATTTT
TRBV6-1	TRBJ2-3	many	.	CASSIRTASSTDTQYF	TGTGCCAGCAGTATCCGGACAGCCTCTAGCACAGATACGCAGTATTTT
TRBV4-2	TRBJ1-3	once	.	CASSQGARVENTIYF	TGTGCCAGCAGCCAAGGGGCCCGGGTCGAAAACACCATATATTTT
TRBV5-1	TRBJ2-5	few	.	CASSSTLGGLGQETQYF	TGCGCCAGCAGCTCTACGTTGGGGGGCCTGGGACAAGAGACCCAGTACTTC
TRBV5-1	TRBJ2-1	many	TRBD2	CASSILGGGPQNEQFF	TGCGCCAGCAGCATCCTGGGGGGAGGGCCTCAGAATGAGCAGTTCTTC
TRBV19	TRBJ1-6	many	.	CASSVSGPPLHF	TGTGCCAGTAGTGTCTCTGGGCCACCCCTCCACTTT
TRBV5-1	TRBJ2-1	few	.	CASSFSHRDEQFF	TGCGCCAGCAGCTTTTCCCATCGGGATGAGCAGTTCTTC
TRBV6-2/TRBV6-3	TRBJ1-1	few	.	CASSSRRATEAFF	TGTGCCAGCAGTTCTCGGAGGGCCACTGAAGCTTTCTTT
TRBV7-2	TRBJ2-3	many	TRBD2	CAESGGSKLDTQYF	TGTGCCGAGAGTGGCGGGAGCAAGTTAGATACGCAGTATTTT
TRBV12-3/TRBV12-4	TRBJ1-5	many	.	CASSLVVAESGQPQHF	TGTGCCAGCAGTCTCGTTGTGGCAGAATCTGGTCAGCCCCAGCATTTT
TRBV4-3	TRBJ2-7	many	.	CASSQNTLSYEQYF	TGCGCCAGCAGCCAGAATACTCTCTCCTACGAGCAGTACTTC
TRBV29-1	TRBJ2-5	.	.	CSVRTGSETQYF	TGCAGCGTTAGGACGGGAAGCGAGACCCAGTACTTC
TRBV11-2	TRBJ2-3	many	.	CASSLDGTHTDTQYF	TGTGCCAGCAGCTTAGACGGGACTCACACAGATACGCAGTATTTT
TRBV7-9	TRBJ2-4	many	.	CASSRQSQDPAKNIQYF	TGTGCCAGCAGCAGACAAAGTCAGGATCCAGCCAAAAACATTCAGTACTTC
TRBV12-5	TRBJ2-7	many	.	CASGFRLGLRRLDEQYF	TGTGCTAGTGGTTTCCGCTTGGGCCTTAGGCGGCTCGACGAGCAGTACTTC
TRBV11-2	TRBJ2-3	few	TRBD2	CASSLVSSGFADTQYF	TGTGCCAGCAGCTTAGTTTCTAGCGGGTTCGCAGATACGCAGTATTTT
TRBV6-5	TRBJ1-6	many	.	CASSEVYNSPLHF	TGTGCCAGCAGTGAAGTTTATAATTCACCCCTCCACTTT
TRBV7-9	TRBJ2-3	few	.	CASSSQGGLTDTQYF	TGTGCCAGCAGCTCCCAGGGGGGACTTACAGATACGCAGTATTTT
TRBV6-2/TRBV6-3	TRBJ1-5	many	.	CASSQGGGNQPQHF	TGTGCCAGCAGCCAGGGCGGCGGCAATCAGCCCCAGCATTTT
TRBV7-2	TRBJ1-1	many	.	CASSFIRTEAFF	TGTGCCAGCAGCTTCATACGGACTGAAGCTTTCTTT
TRBV11-3	TRBJ2-2	many	TRBD1	CASSLGQQGTGELFF	TGTGCCAGCAGCTTAGGCCAACAGGGGACCGGGGAGCTGTTTTTT
TRBV6-5	TRBJ1-2	.	.	CASKQGYYFGYTF	TGTGCCAGCAAACAGGGTTATTATTTTGGCTACACCTTC
TRBV14	TRBJ1-6	.	.	CASSQDLVGGSPLHF	TGTGCCAGCAGCCAAGATCTCGTGGGAGGTTCACCCCTCCACTTT
TRBV27	TRBJ1-5	few	.	CASSFWGDSNQPQHF	TGTGCCAGCAGTTTCTGGGGGGATAGCAATCAGCCCCAGCATTTT
TRBV20-1	TRBJ2-5	few	TRBD1	CSASRTGRETQYF	TGCAGTGCTAGCCGGACAGGGAGAGAGACCCAGTACTTC
TRBV5-1	TRBJ2-2	many	TRBD2	CASSLPLAGGPGELFF	TGCGCCAGCAGCCTCCCACTAGCGGGGGGGCCCGGGGAGCTGTTTTTT
TRBV11-2	TRBJ1-5	.	TRBD1	CASSLTGGLQPQHF	TGTGCCAGCAGCTTGACAGGGGGCCTTCAGCCCCAGCATTTT